This T cell receptor beta chain was identified in a study of immune heterogeneity within non-small cell lung tumors. TCRs were amplified from roughly 590 ng gDNA of bulk tumor per sample. In surgery, several biopsies were collected from each primary tumor at widely spaced sites. Undergoing curative surgery were patients whose non-small cell lung cancer was untreated and newly diagnosed. There were roughly 15 donors in total. They were all newly diagnosed non-small cell lung cancer patients undergoing surgery with curative intent. The CDR3 is made up of 14 amino acids. Germline values: CDR1 SGDLS, CDR2 YYNGEE. The ends lost 4 bases at V and 5 bases at J; junction bases unmatched: 7. This clonotype was recorded a few times. Antigen specificity is unknown. Regarding the study as a whole: Different patients shared few of their high-frequency T-cell receptor beta clonotypes.

Multiplex PCR amplified the TCR beta CDR3 region. Its first round ran for around 10 cycles with 32 V and 13 J primers. TCRdb processed the multiplex PCR reads anew with MiXCR; each CDR3 protein has one entry. The table has about 21,000 distinct CDR3 sequences, 25% to 30% seen once. Source material: lung tumor tissue. V gene TRBV9 combines with J gene TRBJ2-3, with TRBD2 matching 7 bases. This receptor was identified in a man aged 35 to 55 with non-small cell lung cancer. The CDR3 region is CASSTEAGVDTQYF. DNA of the CDR3: TGTGCCAGCAGCACGGAGGCGGGAGTAGATACGCAGTATTTT.